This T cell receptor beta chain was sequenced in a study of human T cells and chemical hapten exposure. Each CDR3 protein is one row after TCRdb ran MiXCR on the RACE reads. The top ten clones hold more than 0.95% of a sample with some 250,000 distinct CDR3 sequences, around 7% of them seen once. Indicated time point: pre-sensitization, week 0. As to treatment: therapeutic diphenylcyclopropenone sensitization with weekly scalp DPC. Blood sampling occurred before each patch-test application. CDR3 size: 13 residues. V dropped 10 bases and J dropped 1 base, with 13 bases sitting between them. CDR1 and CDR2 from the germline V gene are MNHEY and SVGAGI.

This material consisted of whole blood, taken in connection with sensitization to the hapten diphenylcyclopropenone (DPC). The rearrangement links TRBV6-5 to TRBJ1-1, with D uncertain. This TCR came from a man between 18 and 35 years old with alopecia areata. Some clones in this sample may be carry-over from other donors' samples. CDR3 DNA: TGTGCCACCGCCCGATGGAAGAACACTGAAGCTTTCTTT. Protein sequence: CATARWKNTEAFF.